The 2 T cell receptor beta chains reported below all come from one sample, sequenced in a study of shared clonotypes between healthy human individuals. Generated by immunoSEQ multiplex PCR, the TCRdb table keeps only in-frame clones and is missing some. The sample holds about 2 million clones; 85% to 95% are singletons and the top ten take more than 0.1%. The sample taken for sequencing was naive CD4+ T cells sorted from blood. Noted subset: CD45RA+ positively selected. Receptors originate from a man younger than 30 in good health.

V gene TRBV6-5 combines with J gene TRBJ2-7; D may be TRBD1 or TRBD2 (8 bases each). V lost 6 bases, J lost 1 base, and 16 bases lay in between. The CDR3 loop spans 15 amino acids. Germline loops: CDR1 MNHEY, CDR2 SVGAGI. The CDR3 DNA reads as TGTGCCAGCAGGGGTAGCGGGACAGGTTCCTACGAGCAGTACTTC. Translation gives CASRGSGTGSYEQYF.

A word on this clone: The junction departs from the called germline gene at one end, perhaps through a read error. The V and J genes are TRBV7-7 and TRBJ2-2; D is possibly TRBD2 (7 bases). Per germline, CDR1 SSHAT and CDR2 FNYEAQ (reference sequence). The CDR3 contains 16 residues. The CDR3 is CASSPLAGAVTGELFF. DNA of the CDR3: TGTGCTAGCAGCCCATTGGCGGGGGCGGTCACCGGGGAGCTGTTTTTT.